This T cell receptor (beta chain) was observed in a study of T cells expressing NK-cell markers. As for the study in general: Seven of the eight sequenced donors were classified as HCMV-seropositive, and one was classified as seronegative.

Germline-derived CDR1 and CDR2 are LNHDA and SQIVND (reference sequence). This CDR3 has 14 residues. TCRdb reanalyzed the 5' RACE reads, giving one entry per CDR3 protein sequence and no DNA. Here the sample table reports 250,000 to 300,000 distinct CDR3 sequences. The chain is built from TRBV19 and TRBJ1-2. The TCR sequence derives from a woman aged 18-69 years in good health. Sequenced: blood T cells: a sorted CD56 or NKG2C T cell subset, CD4+ or CD8+ T cells, or bulk PBMC T cells (not recorded which). CDR3 sequence reads: CASSGGDGRYGYTF.